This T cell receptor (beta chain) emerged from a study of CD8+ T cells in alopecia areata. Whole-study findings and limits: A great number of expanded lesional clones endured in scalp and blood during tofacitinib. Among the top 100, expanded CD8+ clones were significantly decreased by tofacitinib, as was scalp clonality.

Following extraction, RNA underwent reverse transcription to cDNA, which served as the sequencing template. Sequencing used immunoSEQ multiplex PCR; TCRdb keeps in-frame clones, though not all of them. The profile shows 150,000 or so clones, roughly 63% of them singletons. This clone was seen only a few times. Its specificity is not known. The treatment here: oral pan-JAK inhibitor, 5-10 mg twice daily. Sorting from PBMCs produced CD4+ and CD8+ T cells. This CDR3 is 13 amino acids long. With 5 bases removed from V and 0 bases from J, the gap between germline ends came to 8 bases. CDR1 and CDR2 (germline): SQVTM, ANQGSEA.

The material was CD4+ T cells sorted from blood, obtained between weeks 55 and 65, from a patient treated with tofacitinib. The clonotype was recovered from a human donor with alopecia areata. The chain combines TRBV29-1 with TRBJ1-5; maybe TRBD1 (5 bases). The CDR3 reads CSVSGNSNQPQHF. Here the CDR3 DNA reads TGCAGCGTTTCAGGGAATAGCAATCAGCCCCAGCATTTT.